Listed here are 4 T cell receptor beta chains from one sample, sequenced in a study of tumor and adjacent non-tumor tissue in lung cancer. TCRbeta libraries were built with three rounds of nested PCR, modified from ARM-PCR. TCRdb reanalysed the multiplex PCR reads using MiXCR and keeps one entry per CDR3 protein. The profile shows about 98,000 distinct CDR3 sequences, roughly 80% of them singletons. The template was RNA from unsorted bulk tissue. Distant lung tissue was collected more than 3 cm away from the tumor edge. Sequenced material: distant non-tumor lung tissue. The receptors here all came from a man between 60 and 70 years old with small cell lung cancer.

The chain links TRBV11-2 to TRBJ2-7; TRBD2 matches 12 bases. Germline-derived CDR1 and CDR2 are SGHAT and FQNNGV. The length of the CDR3 is 19 residues. This chain's CDR3 is CARRFRASGRASLYYEQYV. CDR3 nucleotide sequence: TGTGCCAGAAGATTTAGGGCTAGCGGGAGGGCGAGCCTTTACTACGAACAGTACGTC.

Points on this clonotype: One base away lies a much larger clone, so this may be a sequencing read error. The chain is built from TRBV7-9 and TRBJ2-3; perhaps TRBD2 as D (5 bases). Per the germline V gene, CDR1 is SEHNR and CDR2 is FQNEAQ (reference sequence). This CDR3 region has 13 residues. The CDR3 DNA sequence: TGTGCCAGCCGCTTAGCGACGGGAGATACGCAGTATTTT. As protein: CASRLATGDTQYF.

Concerning this clonotype: The germline gene is not matched at one end of the junction; a read error may be the cause. This sequence joins TRBV11-2 and TRBJ2-1; D may be TRBD2 (5 bases). Per germline, CDR1 SGHAT and CDR2 FQNNGV. CDR3 length: 15 amino acids. The CDR3 reads CASSLSSWSLAELFF. DNA of the CDR3: TGTGCCAGCAGCCTCTCTAGCTGGAGTTTAGCTGAGCTGTTCTTC. Full variable domain (remainder filled in from reference TRBV11-2 and TRBJ2-1): EAGVAQSPRYKIIEKRQSVAFWCNPISGHATLYWYQQILGQGPKLLIQFQNNGVVDDSQLPKDRFSAERLKGVDSTLKIQPAKLEDSAVYLCASSLSSWSLAELFFGPGTRLTVL.

This clonotype was seen at least ten times. The junction departs from the called germline gene at one end, perhaps through a read error. The genes are TRBV12-3 or TRBV12-4 and TRBJ1-2, with TRBD1 matching 9 bases. The CDR3 covers 17 residues. This CDR3 reads CASGLSGTGKSGYGYTF. As DNA, the CDR3 is TGTGCCAGCGGTTTAAGCGGGACAGGGAAGTCCGGCTATGGCTACACCTTC.